This entry lists 10 T cell receptor beta chains sequenced from one sample in a study of cytomegalovirus exposure and HLA in healthy donors. With 60 Vbeta and 13 Jbeta primers, the PCR was carried out. Clones were sequenced by immunoSEQ multiplex PCR, and TCRdb holds only the in-frame ones, with some missing. Of about 52,000 clones listed, 50% to 70% are singletons. Sequencing was performed on PBMCs. The receptors come from a human donor in good health.

This clone was counted between two and nine times. The rearrangement joins TRBV6-5 to TRBJ2-7; maybe TRBD2 (6 bases). The germline V gene has CDR1 MNHEY and CDR2 SVGAGI. CDR3 size: 14 residues. V gave up 5 bases and J gave up 0 bases, with 11 bases separating them. CDR3 sequence reads: CASSLWGVSYEQYF. DNA of the CDR3: TGTGCCAGCAGTCTTTGGGGGGTCTCCTACGAGCAGTACTTC.

In this sample, this clone turned up a few times. The V gene is TRBV5-4, the J gene TRBJ1-1; a weak D match, TRBD1 (6 bases). Germline values: CDR1 SGHNT, CDR2 YYREEE (reference sequence). Trimming took 2 bases from V and 4 from J, leaving 15 bases between them. CDR3 length equals 15 residues. The CDR3 sequence: CASSLGGWVGTEAFF. The CDR3 nucleotides read TGTGCCAGCAGCTTAGGGGGTTGGGTGGGCACTGAAGCTTTCTTT.

This clone occurred a few times. The chain is built from TRBV10-3 and TRBJ1-5; D remains unclear. This CDR3 has 13 amino acids. The germline V and J ends were trimmed by 7 bases and 3 bases, with 10 bases remaining between them. CDR1 is ENHRY and CDR2 is SYGVKD in the germline V gene. CDR3 in DNA: TGTGCCATCACCCAGGCTCCCAATCAGCCCCAGCATTTT. It encodes CAITQAPNQPQHF.

This rearrangement joins TRBV7-8 to TRBJ1-3; D gene ambiguous. The germline V gene encodes CDR1 SGHVS and CDR2 FQNEAQ. V was cut by 2 bases and J by 1 base, with 15 bases left in between. This CDR3 is built from 17 residues. CDR3 nucleotides: TGTGCCAGCAGCTTAAGGTTTAGCGGAGCGTCTGGAAACACCATATATTTT. Translated, it gives CASSLRFSGASGNTIYF.

This chain links TRBV7-9 with TRBJ1-5; possibly TRBD1 for D (6 bases). Trimming shortened V by 4 bases and J by 10 bases, and 11 bases separated the two germline ends. This CDR3 is 12 amino acids long. CDR1 and CDR2 (germline): SEHNR, FQNEAQ (reference sequence). The CDR3 here is CASSWNRDPQHF. CDR3 DNA: TGTGCCAGCAGCTGGAACAGGGATCCCCAGCATTTT.

The table lists this clone with a count of one. The CDR3 is CASSLDRGQGYETQYF. The CDR3 coding sequence is TGTGCCAGCAGCTTAGATCGTGGGCAGGGATACGAGACCCAGTACTTC. The V and J genes are TRBV11-2 and TRBJ2-5; TRBD1 is a possible D gene (5 bases). This CDR3 is 16 amino acids long. Germline values: CDR1 SGHAT, CDR2 FQNNGV. V lost 0 bases and J 5 bases, leaving 16 bases between the germline ends.

Written as DNA, the CDR3 is TGCAGCGAGATCGGGACAGGGACTAGTCCTGAGCAGTTCTTC. It specifies CSEIGTGTSPEQFF. The chain joins TRBV29-1 to TRBJ2-1, with D possibly matching TRBD1 (9 bases). V was shortened by 7 bases and J by 9 bases, with 22 bases between the two germline ends. CDR1 is SQVTM and CDR2 is ANQGSEA in the germline V gene. This CDR3 comprises 14 residues.

The chain couples TRBV29-1 to TRBJ1-2; 7 bases are shared with TRBD1. Germline CDR1 and CDR2: SQVTM and ANQGSEA. The V segment lost 5 bases and the J segment 5 bases; nucleotides outside the gene matches: 5. The CDR3 totals 12 residues. The CDR3 reads CSVKGAGYGYTF. The DNA of the CDR3 is TGCAGCGTTAAGGGGGCTGGGTATGGCTACACCTTC.

The chain has TRBV6-5 and TRBJ1-2; tentative D call: TRBD1 (5 bases). Germline-derived CDR1 and CDR2 are MNHEY and SVGAGI. This CDR3 is 14 amino acids long. Trimming removed 7 bases at V and 6 bases at J, with 18 bases between. The CDR3 DNA follows: TGTGCCAGCATTTCTTGGGGCGGAGTTAATGGCTACACCTTC. This codes for CASISWGGVNGYTF.

The chain carries TRBV2 and TRBJ2-7, with D possibly TRBD2 on 5 matching bases. V was clipped by 4 bases and J by 6 bases, with 16 bases between them. CDR1 and CDR2 from the germline V gene are SNHLY and FYNNEI. The CDR3 has 14 residues. CDR3 nucleotides: TGTGCCAGCAGTGTAATTCTCGGAGGTAGCGAGCAGTACTTC. Amino acid sequence: CASSVILGGSEQYF.